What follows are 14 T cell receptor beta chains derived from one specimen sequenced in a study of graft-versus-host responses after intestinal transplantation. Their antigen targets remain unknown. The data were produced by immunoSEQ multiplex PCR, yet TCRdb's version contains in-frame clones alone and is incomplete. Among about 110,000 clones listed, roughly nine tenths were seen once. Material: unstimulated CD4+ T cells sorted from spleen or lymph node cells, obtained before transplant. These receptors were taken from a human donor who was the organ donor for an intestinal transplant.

Written as DNA, the CDR3 is TGTGCCAGCAGCTTGGCTGGTCCGCACTCTGGAAACACCATATATTTT. This sequence encodes CASSLAGPHSGNTIYF. This rearrangement joins TRBV5-4 to TRBJ1-3; D not certain. V was pared by 0 bases and J by 0 bases, with 10 bases between. Germline lookup yields CDR1 SGHNT and CDR2 YYREEE (reference sequence). The CDR3 totals 16 residues.

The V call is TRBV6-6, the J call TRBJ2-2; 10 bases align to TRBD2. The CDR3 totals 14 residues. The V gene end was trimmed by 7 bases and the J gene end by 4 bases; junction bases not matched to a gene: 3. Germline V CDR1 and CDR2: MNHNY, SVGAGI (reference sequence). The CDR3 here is CASKSGRVTGELFF. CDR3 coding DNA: TGTGCCAGCAAAAGCGGGAGGGTCACCGGGGAGCTGTTTTTT.

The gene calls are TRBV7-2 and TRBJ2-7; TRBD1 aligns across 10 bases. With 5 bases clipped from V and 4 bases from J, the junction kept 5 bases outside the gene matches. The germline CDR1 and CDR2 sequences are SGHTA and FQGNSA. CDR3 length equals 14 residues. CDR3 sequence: CASSLRTGGYEQYF. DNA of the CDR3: TGTGCCAGCAGCCTACGGACAGGGGGATACGAGCAGTACTTC.

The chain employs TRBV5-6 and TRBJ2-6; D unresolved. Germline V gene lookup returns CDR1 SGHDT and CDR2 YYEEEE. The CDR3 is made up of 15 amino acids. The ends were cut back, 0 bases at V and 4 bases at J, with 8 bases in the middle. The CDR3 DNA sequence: TGTGCCAGCAGCTTGGTACAGAGCGGGGCCAACGTCCTGACTTTC. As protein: CASSLVQSGANVLTF.

CDR3 sequence: CASGLTSGYNEQFF. CDR3 nucleotide sequence: TGTGCCAGCGGCTTGACTAGCGGCTACAATGAGCAGTTCTTC. The chain recombines TRBV2 with TRBJ2-1, with 9 nucleotides matching TRBD2. Germline CDR1 reads SNHLY; CDR2 reads FYNNEI. The CDR3 spans 14 residues. V lost 8 bases and J lost 3; bases outside the gene matches: 5.

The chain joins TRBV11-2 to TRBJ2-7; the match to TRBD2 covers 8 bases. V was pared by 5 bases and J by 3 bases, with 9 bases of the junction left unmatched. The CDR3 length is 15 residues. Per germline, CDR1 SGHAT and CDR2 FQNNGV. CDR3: CASSPRAGEGYEQYF. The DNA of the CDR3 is TGTGCCAGCAGCCCCCGAGCGGGAGAAGGCTACGAGCAGTACTTC.

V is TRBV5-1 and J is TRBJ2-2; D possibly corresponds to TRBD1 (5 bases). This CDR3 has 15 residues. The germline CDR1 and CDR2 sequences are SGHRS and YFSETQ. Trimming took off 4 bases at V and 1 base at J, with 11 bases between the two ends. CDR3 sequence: CASSLRQLNTGELFF. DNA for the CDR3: TGCGCCAGCAGCCTCCGACAGCTGAACACCGGGGAGCTGTTTTTT.

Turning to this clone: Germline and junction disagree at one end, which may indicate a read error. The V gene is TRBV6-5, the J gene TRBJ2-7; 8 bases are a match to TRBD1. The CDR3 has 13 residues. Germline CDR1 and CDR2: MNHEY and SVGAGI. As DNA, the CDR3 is TGTGCCAGCAGTGAAGAAAGGGCCCGCACAGGGGGCTTC. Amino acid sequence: CASSEERARTGGF.

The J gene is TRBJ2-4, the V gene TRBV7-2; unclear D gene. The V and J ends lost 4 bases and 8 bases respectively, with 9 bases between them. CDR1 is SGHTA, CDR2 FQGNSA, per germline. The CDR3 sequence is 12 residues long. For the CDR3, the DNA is TGTGCCAGCAGCTCGAGTGCGTACATTCAGTACTTC. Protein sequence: CASSSSAYIQYF.

The DNA of the CDR3 is TGCAGTGCTTGGGATTTCCAGCAGTACTTC. Encoded protein: CSAWDFQQYF. This chain connects TRBV20-1 to TRBJ2-7; unclear D gene. The CDR3 is made up of 10 amino acids. CDR1 is DFQATT, CDR2 SNEGSKA, per germline (reference sequence). V was cut by 5 bases and J by 8 bases, with 10 bases left in between.

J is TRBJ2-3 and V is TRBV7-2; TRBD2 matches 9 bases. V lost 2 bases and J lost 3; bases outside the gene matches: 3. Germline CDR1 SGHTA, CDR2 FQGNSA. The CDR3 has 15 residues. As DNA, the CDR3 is TGTGCCAGCAGCTTATGGACTAGCGTGACAGATACGCAGTATTTT. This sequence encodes CASSLWTSVTDTQYF. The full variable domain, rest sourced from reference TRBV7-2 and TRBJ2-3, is GAGVSQSPSNKVTEKGKDVELRCDPISGHTALYWYRQSLGQGLEFLIYFQGNSAPDKSGLPSDRFSAERTGGSVSTLTIQRTQQEDSAVYLCASSLWTSVTDTQYFGPGTRLTVL.

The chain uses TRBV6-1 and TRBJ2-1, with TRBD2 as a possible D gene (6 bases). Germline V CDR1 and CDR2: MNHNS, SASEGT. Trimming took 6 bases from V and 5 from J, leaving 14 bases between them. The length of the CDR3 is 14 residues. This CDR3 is CASSRDFDNNEQFF. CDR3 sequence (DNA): TGTGCCAGCAGCCGGGACTTTGACAACAATGAGCAGTTCTTC.

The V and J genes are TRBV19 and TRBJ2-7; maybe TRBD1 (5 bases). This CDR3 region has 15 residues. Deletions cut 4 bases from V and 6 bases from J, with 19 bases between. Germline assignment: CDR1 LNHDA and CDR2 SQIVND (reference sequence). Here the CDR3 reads CASSRRQPLSGEQYF. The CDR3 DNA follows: TGTGCCAGTAGTAGACGACAGCCTCTTTCGGGCGAGCAGTACTTC.

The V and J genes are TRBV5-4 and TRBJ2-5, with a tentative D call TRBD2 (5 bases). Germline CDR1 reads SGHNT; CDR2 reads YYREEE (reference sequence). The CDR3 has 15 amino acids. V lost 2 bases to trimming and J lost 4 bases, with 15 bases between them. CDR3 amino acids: CASSLGPRALETQYF. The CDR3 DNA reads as TGTGCCAGCAGCTTAGGCCCGAGGGCATTAGAGACCCAGTACTTC.